The present TCR beta chain was sequenced within a study of blood T cell repertoires in COVID-19 (dated by TCRdb to about 2020). Study-wide context: Samples covering the acute and convalescent phases of COVID-19 were provided by collaborators in the United States, Italy and Spain. The material from the prospective study consisted of cDNA or gDNA derived from T cells, B-cell-depleted T cells, or PBMCs. Deeply sampled blood TCRbeta repertoires from subjects exposed to, actively infected with, or recovered from COVID-19 were included in the dataset. The repertoires were released in a freely available public database meant as a resource for research on the immune response to SARS-CoV-2. The samples were drawn from the first 160 participants of the ongoing ImmuneRACE study and from roughly 1,300 subjects provided by 6 global collaborators. A de-identified subject ID, COVID-19 status, age in years and sex were almost always included in the sample metadata. Where available, HLA class I and class II types were taken from metadata supplied by the sample provider and were not determined by assay-based typing.

Note on this clone: Its specific antigen is unknown. Within one base of it there is no much larger clone, and no base qualities were kept.

In the germline V gene, CDR1 corresponds to LGHNA and CDR2 to YSLEER. V loses 1 base of germline sequence and J loses 2 bases, and the interval between the two ends is 8 bases. Counted from cysteine to phenylalanine, this CDR3 has 15 amino acids. The DNA shown is the 45-base CDR3, in frame from base 1. Study-level results and caveats: How much clinical and demographic metadata was included differed by source and by participant, and the metadata was provided uncurated.

TCRbeta CDR3 regions were amplified from genomic DNA by means of the immunoSEQ Assay, a bias-controlled multiplex PCR. In the original analysis: Nucleated cell counts per sample were estimated from amplification of reference gene primers within the assay. To quantify the absolute abundance of each unique TCRbeta CDR3 rearrangement, sequence reads were collapsed and filtered. For each sample, productive Simpson clonality was calculated as the square root of Simpson's diversity index across productive rearrangements. Entries here come from immuneACCESS through TCRdb and include only in-frame sequences with V and J called. Some clones fail to appear in such tables; in the studies checked, an unresolved V gene covers under half of the shortfall, and the cause of the remainder is unknown. That table gives V, J and clone size, and the DNA gave D and trimming. The sample table holds under 300,000 clones, of which 84% were seen once. The ten largest clones take up roughly 3.6% of the sample.

Participants in the prospective study were enrolled through a virtual design, were aged about 18 to 100 years, and lived in 20 to 30 United States geographic areas. In the prospective study, participants were assigned to cohorts based on the clinical history participants reported in a screening survey and a study questionnaire. For ImmuneRACE Cohort 3, a participant was defined as recovered based on two consecutive negative NP/OP PCR tests, clearance by a healthcare professional, or resolution of symptoms. Mobile phlebotomists in the prospective study collected whole blood, serum and a nasopharyngeal or oropharyngeal swab from every participant. Additional blood draws and questionnaires over an approximately two-month period could optionally be provided by prospective study participants. Prospective study blood samples were shipped either frozen or at room temperature before DNA extraction.

The receptor's source is a man aged 45-60 years who had recovered from COVID-19. Sequencing was performed on PBMCs or T cells enriched from blood (not recorded which). The sequence joins TRBV4-3 to TRBJ2-2, with TRBD1 perhaps the D gene, on 6 matching bases. The nucleotide sequence reads TGCGCCAGCAGCCAAGTGGACAGAAACACCGGGGAGCTGTTTTTT. It codes for CASSQVDRNTGELFF.